The 10 T cell receptor beta chains below were found in one sample sequenced in a study of blood T cell repertoires in COVID-19. Clones were read by immunoSEQ multiplex PCR, and TCRdb kept only the in-frame ones, dropping some. The sample contains about 200,000 clones, 81% of which appear only once. The sample was peripheral blood. These receptors all stem from an elderly woman with acute or convalescent COVID-19.

The rearrangement links TRBV5-1 to TRBJ1-4; D perhaps matches TRBD1 (6 bases). Germline V gene lookup returns CDR1 SGHRS and CDR2 YFSETQ. CDR3 length: 14 amino acids. Trimming left V 6 bases short and J 4 bases short, with 13 bases between. The CDR3 DNA is TGCGCCAGCACCCAACAGGGTGGTAATGAAAAACTGTTTTTT. Its translation: CASTQQGGNEKLFF.

In its sample, this clone was seen once. This chain links TRBV3-1 (or the pseudogene TRBV3-2) with TRBJ2-7, with 7 nucleotides matching TRBD2. CDR3 length: 15 amino acids. Unmatched junction bases numbered 10, after V lost 1 base and J lost 7 bases. Per the germline V gene, CDR1 is LGHDT and CDR2 is YNNKEL (reference sequence). CDR3 nucleotides: TGTGCCAGCAGCCAAGGCTTGGGGGGGTTCGGGGAGCAGTACTTC. Protein: CASSQGLGGFGEQYF.

The chain uses TRBV5-4 and TRBJ2-7; TRBD1 aligns across 7 bases. The CDR3 runs 14 residues. V shed 3 bases, J shed 0 bases, and the junction held 3 bases outside the gene matches. In germline, CDR1 is SGHNT, CDR2 YYREEE (reference sequence). In DNA form, the CDR3 reads TGTGCCAGCAGCTGGGGACAGCGCTCCTACGAGCAGTACTTC. Translated: CASSWGQRSYEQYF.

The V gene is TRBV3-1 (or the pseudogene TRBV3-2), the J gene TRBJ1-2, with D possibly matching TRBD1 (6 bases). CDR3 size: 13 residues. The germline V gene has CDR1 LGHDT and CDR2 YNNKEL (reference sequence). Trimming took 3 bases from V and 4 from J, leaving 9 bases between them. The CDR3 DNA follows: TGTGCCAGCAGCCAGGACAGCTTCTATGGCTACACCTTC. Translation: CASSQDSFYGYTF.

The J gene is TRBJ1-1, the V gene TRBV6-5, with D perhaps TRBD1 (6 bases). Deletions cut 11 bases from V and 0 bases from J, with 19 bases between. Germline V gene data show CDR1 as MNHEY and CDR2 as SVGAGI. This CDR3 contains 15 residues. DNA for the CDR3: TGTGCCGCGCAGGGGATTTCGGGATTGAACACTGAAGCTTTCTTT. Protein product: CAAQGISGLNTEAFF.

The V and J genes are TRBV3-1 (or the pseudogene TRBV3-2) and TRBJ2-7, with D perhaps TRBD2 (6 bases). Germline CDR1 LGHDT, CDR2 YNNKEL (reference sequence). Trimming took off 10 bases at V and 6 bases at J, with 13 bases between the two ends. The CDR3 totals 11 residues. Here the CDR3 reads CATGGGSEQYF. CDR3 nucleotides: TGTGCCACAGGAGGAGGGTCCGAGCAGTACTTC.

This chain joins TRBV4-1 and TRBJ2-1; TRBD2 matches 10 bases. After removal of 6 bases from V and 0 bases from J, the junction contained 5 bases not matched to a gene. The germline V gene has CDR1 MGHRA and CDR2 YSYEKL. The CDR3 is 16 residues long. The DNA for the CDR3 is TGCGCCAGCAGACCAGAGCGGGGGGGCTCCTACAATGAGCAGTTCTTC. It codes for CASRPERGGSYNEQFF.

This chain joins TRBV3-1 (or the pseudogene TRBV3-2) and TRBJ2-7, with D tentatively TRBD2 (5 bases). The V and J ends lost 1 base and 3 bases respectively, with 10 bases between them. The CDR3 is 14 residues long. Germline lookup yields CDR1 LGHDT and CDR2 YNNKEL (reference sequence). The CDR3 reads CASSQGASYYEQYF. CDR3 sequence (DNA): TGTGCCAGCAGCCAAGGAGCTAGCTACTACGAGCAGTACTTC.

The rearrangement joins TRBV28 to TRBJ2-6; possible D gene TRBD1, 6 bases. The CDR3 is made up of 16 amino acids. V was shortened by 2 bases and J by 0 bases, with 8 bases between the two germline ends. Germline V gene sequence: CDR1 MDHEN, CDR2 SYDVKM. CDR3 residues: CASSLVGGSGANVLTF. In DNA, the CDR3 is TGTGCCAGCAGTTTAGTAGGGGGCTCTGGGGCCAACGTCCTGACTTTC.

V usage is TRBV4-2 and J usage is TRBJ2-1, with 15 bases fitting TRBD2. The trim removed 4 bases at V and 1 base at J, leaving 5 bases unmatched. This CDR3 region has 18 residues. Germline V CDR1 and CDR2: LGHNA, YNFKEQ. DNA for the CDR3: TGTGCCAGCAGCCGGGGGACTAGCGGGAGGCGGTCCTACAATGAGCAGTTCTTC. Protein product: CASSRGTSGRRSYNEQFF.